Listed below are T cell receptor beta chains from one sample, sequenced in a study of blood T cell repertoires in COVID-19. Here immunoSEQ multiplex PCR was the method, and the copy in TCRdb shows in-frame clones only, minus some. The table records some 150,000 clones, about 90% of them present only once. Sequenced input: peripheral blood. The receptors here all came from a human donor in a cohort sampled during active COVID-19. Each CDR3 is given with its conserved first and last residue. Fields, in order: D gene, V gene, J gene, clone size, CDR3 length, CDR3 protein, CDR3 DNA. The D gene is left open where the match is weak. Size tells how often a clone was seen (once, few, many) or the class of an expanded clone, and some rows leave it out.

TRBD1	TRBV18	TRBJ2-3	.	15	CASSSYQGASDTQYF	TGTGCCAGCTCATCATACCAGGGGGCGTCGGATACGCAGTATTTT
TRBD1	TRBV4-3	TRBJ1-4	.	13	CASSRDRNEKLFF	TGCGCCAGCAGCCGGGACAGGAATGAAAAACTGTTTTTT
.	TRBV7-3	TRBJ1-5	.	13	CASSLQGNQPQHF	TGTGCCAGCAGCTTACAGGGAAATCAGCCCCAGCATTTT
.	TRBV4-2	TRBJ1-2	.	14	CASSPGAGASGYTF	TGTGCCAGCAGCCCCGGGGCAGGGGCGTCTGGCTACACCTTC
.	TRBV19	TRBJ2-2	.	15	CASLPWPSNTGELFF	TGTGCCAGCCTCCCATGGCCATCGAACACCGGGGAGCTGTTTTTT
.	TRBV3-1/TRBV3-2	TRBJ1-6	.	13	CASSQGHNSPLHF	TGTGCCAGCAGCCAGGGACACAATTCACCCCTCCACTTT
.	TRBV19	TRBJ2-4	.	19	CASSTRGTQRTLAKNIQYF	TGTGCCAGTAGTACCAGAGGAACGCAGAGAACACTAGCCAAAAACATTCAGTACTTC
.	TRBV28	TRBJ1-5	few	12	CASRRGEQPQHF	TGTGCCAGCCGACGGGGGGAACAGCCCCAGCATTTT
TRBD1	TRBV18	TRBJ2-7	once	13	CASSLGQGGEQYF	TGTGCCAGCTCACTGGGACAGGGTGGCGAGCAGTACTTC
.	TRBV24-1	TRBJ2-5	.	15	CATSSPGGGQETQYF	TGTGCCACCAGCTCCCCAGGGGGAGGCCAAGAGACCCAGTACTTC
TRBD1	TRBV27	TRBJ2-3	.	13	CASRRQGTDTQYF	TGTGCCAGCAGAAGACAGGGAACAGATACGCAGTATTTT
.	TRBV6-2/TRBV6-3	TRBJ1-1	.	14	CASSRLHRVTEAFF	TGTGCCAGCAGTCGCCTCCACAGGGTAACTGAAGCTTTCTTT
.	TRBV18	TRBJ2-7	.	14	CASSTGGIPYEQYF	TGTGCCAGCTCAACCGGAGGGATCCCCTACGAGCAGTACTTC
.	TRBV7-3	TRBJ1-2	.	17	CASSQTGGDGFIYGYTF	TGTGCCAGCAGTCAAACTGGCGGGGACGGCTTCATCTATGGCTACACCTTC